This TCR beta chain was found in a study of T cells in Graves' hyperthyroidism and ophthalmopathy. Study results and caveats: From stable hyperthyroidism, ophthalmopathy was separated by a 13 V-J model.

Using RNA transcripts as the source, TCR beta CDR3 regions were amplified. TCR CDR3 underwent first-round RT-PCR with the HTBI primer set. One entry per CDR3 protein results from TCRdb running MiXCR on the multiplex PCR reads. This sample has about 770,000 distinct CDR3 sequences, with roughly a sixth found just once. The blood sample dates from first hyperthyroidism diagnosis, preceding any ophthalmopathy symptoms. Source material for PBMCs was over 8 ml fresh peripheral blood. The J segment lost 7 bases and the V segment lost 6 bases, leaving 8 bases of the junction unmatched. This CDR3 contains 14 residues. Germline values: CDR1 SGHDN, CDR2 FVKESK. The sample holds a few counts of this clonotype. What it binds is not known.

The sequenced sample was blood. The rearrangement joins TRBV14 to TRBJ1-4; 7 bases fit TRBD1. The receptor was isolated from a woman in her forties or fifties with Graves' hyperthyroidism that later progressed to Graves' ophthalmopathy. The CDR3: CASSNRGGGEKLFF. CDR3 bases: TGTGCCAGCAGTAACAGGGGAGGAGGTGAAAAACTGTTTTTT.